The following is a T cell receptor (beta chain) sequence with its context. The target antigen is unknown. This sample was included in a study of shared clonotypes between healthy human individuals. It was at deep level that the assay was run. In the sorted-subset replicate PCRs, approximately 200 ng DNA, roughly 30,000 T cell genomes, was used. The repertoire was sequenced with immunoSEQ multiplex PCR; TCRdb's copy has only in-frame clones and lacks some. The sample contains around 2,000,000 clones, about 92% of which appear only once. Selected positively for CCR7 and CD45RO-negative, naive CD8 cells excluded terminally differentiated effector memory CD45RA+ cells. Study-wide points: Clonotype sharing levels among donors were expected to vary with sequencing depth. As a rule, naive subsets had a larger estimated richness than memory subsets.

The CDR3 loop spans 15 amino acids. V was trimmed by 5 bases and J by 4 bases, leaving 17 bases between them. CDR1 SGHDN and CDR2 FVKESK come from the germline V gene. Sequenced: naive CD8+ T cells from PBMCs. J is TRBJ1-2 and V is TRBV14; possible D gene TRBD1, 5 bases. This receptor was taken from a man aged 18 to 29 in good health. Some clones in this sample may be carry-over from other donors' samples. The chain's CDR3 is CASSAASGRSYGYTF. Here the CDR3 DNA reads TGTGCCAGCAGCGCCGCATCGGGGCGCTCCTATGGCTACACCTTC.